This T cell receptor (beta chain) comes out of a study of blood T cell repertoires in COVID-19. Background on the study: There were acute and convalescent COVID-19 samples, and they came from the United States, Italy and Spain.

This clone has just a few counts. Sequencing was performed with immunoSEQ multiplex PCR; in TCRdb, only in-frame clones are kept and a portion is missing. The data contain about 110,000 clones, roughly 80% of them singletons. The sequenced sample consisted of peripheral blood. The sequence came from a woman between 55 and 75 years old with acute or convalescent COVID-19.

The CDR3 region has the DNA TGTGCCAGCAGCTACGACTTCCGAAACACCATATATTTT. Protein: CASSYDFRNTIYF. The chain has TRBV7-9 and TRBJ1-3; D gene uncertain. Germline V gene lookup returns CDR1 SEHNR and CDR2 FQNEAQ (reference sequence). This CDR3 region has 13 residues. V lost 4 bases and J lost 5, with 9 bases in between.